The 10 T cell receptor beta chains below were found in one sample sequenced in a study of CD8 T cells in ankylosing spondylitis. General observations from the study: Seemingly characteristic of ankylosing spondylitis blood was a TCR beta motif consisting of several highly homologous variants.

One entry per CDR3 protein, called by TCRdb with MiXCR from the 5' RACE reads. The sample has 800,000 to 900,000 distinct CDR3 sequences, about an eighth seen once. Their recognized antigens are unknown. Sequenced input: blood, either unsorted or a sorted T cell fraction (not recorded which). All receptors come from a male donor with ankylosing spondylitis.

This clonotype was seen more than once but under ten times. The chain has TRBV20-1 and TRBJ2-5; D remains ambiguous. CDR1 is DFQATT and CDR2 is SNEGSKA in the germline V gene (reference sequence). V lost 4 bases, J lost 2 bases, and 20 bases lay in between. The CDR3 runs to 16 residues. The CDR3 loop reads CSAIESLEPTQETQYF. CDR3 nucleotides: TGCAGTGCTATTGAGTCGCTAGAACCCACTCAAGAGACCCAGTACTTC.

This clonotype was recorded many times. The chain joins TRBV7-2 to TRBJ2-3; no definite D call. Per germline, CDR1 SGHTA and CDR2 FQGNSA. The CDR3 is made up of 11 amino acids. V lost 7 bases, J lost 4 bases, and 6 bases lay in between. The CDR3 region has the DNA TGTGCCAGCACCCCGGCAGATACGCAGTATTTT. Translated, it gives CASTPADTQYF.

The chain employs TRBV20-1 and TRBJ2-7, with D possibly being TRBD1 (6 bases). The ends were cut back, 4 bases at V and 4 bases at J, with 14 bases in the middle. The CDR3 sequence is 13 residues long. Germline CDR1 reads DFQATT; CDR2 reads SNEGSKA (reference sequence). The CDR3 DNA follows: TGCAGTGCTACGACAGGTTATTTTTACGAGCAGTACTTC. It codes for CSATTGYFYEQYF.

This clonotype was counted between two and nine times. V is TRBV11-2 and J is TRBJ2-3; weak D call: TRBD2 (5 bases). This CDR3 region has 14 residues. V lost 2 bases and J lost 6, with 12 bases in between. Germline loops: CDR1 SGHAT, CDR2 FQNNGV. CDR3 bases: TGTGCCAGCAGCTTATTAAATAGCGTCGATACGCAGTATTTT. This translates into CASSLLNSVDTQYF.

This chain connects TRBV2 to TRBJ1-5; perhaps TRBD1 as D (6 bases). CDR3 length: 15 amino acids. CDR1 and CDR2 (germline): SNHLY, FYNNEI. V was cut by 2 bases and J by 6 bases, with 14 bases left in between. The CDR3: CASSERGGAGQPQHF. The CDR3, as DNA: TGTGCCAGCAGTGAAAGGGGGGGGGCTGGTCAGCCCCAGCATTTT.

This clonotype was counted between two and nine times. The chain carries TRBV6-1 and TRBJ2-5; tentatively, D is TRBD1 or TRBD2 (5 bases each). V dropped 1 base and J dropped 5 bases, with 11 bases sitting between them. CDR1 MNHNS and CDR2 SASEGT come from the germline V gene. CDR3 length equals 14 residues. The CDR3, as DNA: TGTGCCAGCAGTGAAGATGGGGGAGAGGAGACCCAGTACTTC. Protein: CASSEDGGEETQYF.

This clonotype showed up just a few times. This sequence joins TRBV30 and TRBJ2-5; tentatively, D is TRBD1 or TRBD2 (5 bases each). The V gene's germline CDR1 is GTSNPN and CDR2 SVGIG (reference sequence). V lost 1 base to trimming and J lost 5 bases, with 17 bases between them. This CDR3 is built from 15 residues. CDR3 sequence: CAWSELNRGPETQYF. CDR3 nucleotide sequence: TGTGCCTGGAGTGAACTGAACCGGGGCCCGGAGACCCAGTACTTC.

The sample holds a few counts of this clonotype. J is TRBJ2-2 and V is TRBV29-1; 8 nucleotides align to TRBD2. This CDR3 is 18 amino acids long. The ends lost 5 bases at V and 4 bases at J; junction bases unmatched: 18. In germline, CDR1 is SQVTM, CDR2 ANQGSEA. As DNA, the CDR3 is TGCAGCGTTAGGGGCATCGGGGGGGCGAACACCGGCACCGGGGAGCTGTTTTTT. Translation gives CSVRGIGGANTGTGELFF.

The chain employs TRBV6-1 and TRBJ2-7; the D is unclear. Germline V gene sequence: CDR1 MNHNS, CDR2 SASEGT. The CDR3 has 13 amino acids. V lost 5 bases to trimming and J lost 5 bases, with 13 bases between them. CDR3 DNA sequence: TGTGCCAGCAGTCCCCTATTAATCCACGAGCAGTACTTC. It yields the protein CASSPLLIHEQYF.

This chain joins TRBV6-5 and TRBJ2-5; possible D gene TRBD1, 6 bases. This CDR3 spans 15 amino acids. Per the germline V gene, CDR1 is MNHEY and CDR2 is SVGAGI. V was pared by 2 bases and J by 3 bases, with 13 bases between. DNA for the CDR3: TGTGCCAGCAGTTACGCTGCGACAGGCAAAGAGACCCAGTACTTC. This gives the protein CASSYAATGKETQYF.